The 20 T cell receptor beta chains below were found in one sample sequenced in a study of blood T cells in healthy people across ages. Then a second PCR, running about 6 to 12 cycles, was carried out with a sample-barcoded 5' primer and a J-beta primer mix. TCRdb recomputed calls from the 5' RACE reads with MiXCR, one row per CDR3 protein. The profile covers 750,000 or so distinct CDR3 sequences, with approximately 25% appearing a single time and 9% to 9.5% taken by the ten largest. These records were also assigned to another study, of T cells of mothers and their children.

The sample consisted of blood. The receptors derive from a boy younger than 18 in good health.

There are a few counts of this clonotype. This chain joins TRBV29-1 and TRBJ2-5, with TRBD2 as a possible D gene (5 bases). The V gene lost 2 bases and the J gene lost 3 bases, with 16 bases spanning the gap. The germline V gene encodes CDR1 SQVTM and CDR2 ANQGSEA. The CDR3 has 15 residues. In nucleotides, the CDR3 is TGCAGCGTTGAAAGCTTTGGTAGCGCAGAAGAGACCCAGTACTTC. As protein: CSVESFGSAEETQYF.

The J gene is TRBJ2-3, the V gene TRBV28; weak D call: TRBD2 (7 bases). CDR3 size: 15 residues. V was shortened by 5 bases and J by 1 base, with 13 bases between the two germline ends. Germline V gene data show CDR1 as MDHEN and CDR2 as SYDVKM. Written as DNA, the CDR3 is TGTGCCAGCAGTCTAGGGGGGGGCGGCACAGATACGCAGTATTTT. Protein product: CASSLGGGGTDTQYF.

The chain combines TRBV27 with TRBJ2-5; TRBD2 is a possible D gene (5 bases). The J call may be mistaken, given a closer DNA end match to TRBJ2-7. The CDR3 runs to 14 residues. Germline V gene sequence: CDR1 MNHEY, CDR2 SMNVEV (reference sequence). CDR3 in DNA: TGTGCCAGCGGCTCACCCACTAGTGTAGACGAGCAGTACTTC. Residues: CASGSPTSVDEQYF.

This clonotype was seen a few times. CDR3 loop: CASSPRQGALNEQYF. The CDR3 DNA is TGTGCCAGCAGCCCTAGACAGGGCGCTCTCAACGAGCAGTACTTC. This chain links TRBV28 with TRBJ2-7, with TRBD1 identical over 7 bases. CDR3 length equals 15 residues. From germline, CDR1 is MDHEN and CDR2 SYDVKM. V shed 6 bases, J shed 5 bases, and the junction held 13 bases outside the gene matches.

This clonotype has only a few counts. This chain connects TRBV28 to TRBJ2-7; D unclear. The CDR3 has 16 amino acids. V was pared by 4 bases and J by 2 bases, with 18 bases between. CDR1 and CDR2 (germline): MDHEN, SYDVKM. CDR3 amino acids: CASSSPTKVATYEQYF. CDR3 nucleotides: TGTGCCAGCAGTTCTCCCACCAAGGTTGCTACCTACGAGCAGTACTTC.

The rearrangement links TRBV29-1 to TRBJ2-1; D gene ambiguous. This CDR3 is built from 15 residues. Germline-derived CDR1 and CDR2 are SQVTM and ANQGSEA. The ends were cut back, 3 bases at V and 0 bases at J, with 12 bases in the middle. Here the CDR3 DNA reads TGCAGCGTTGACAGCGACCTGAGCTCCTACAATGAGCAGTTCTTC. As protein: CSVDSDLSSYNEQFF.

The J gene is TRBJ2-5, the V gene TRBV20-1; D tentatively reads TRBD1 or TRBD2 (5 bases each). The V gene lost 7 bases and the J gene lost 5 bases, with 14 bases spanning the gap. The CDR3 contains 12 residues. Germline CDR1 reads DFQATT; CDR2 reads SNEGSKA (reference sequence). In nucleotides, the CDR3 is TGCAGTGTTAATGAGGGGTTGGAGACCCAGTACTTC. Translating gives CSVNEGLETQYF.

There are a few counts of this clonotype. The V gene is TRBV24-1, the J gene TRBJ2-5, with 13 bases that match TRBD2. The CDR3 runs 15 residues. J was trimmed by 4 bases and V by 4 bases; bases with no gene match: 2. Germline V gene data show CDR1 as KGHDR and CDR2 as SFDVKD. In nucleotides, the CDR3 is TGTGCCACCAGTGACCGGACTAGCGGGAGAGAGACCCAGTACTTC. As protein: CATSDRTSGRETQYF.

The sample holds a few counts of this clonotype. V gene TRBV10-3 combines with J gene TRBJ2-3; the D is unclear. Trimming stripped 7 bases from V and 6 bases from J, with 23 bases between. The CDR3 is made up of 16 amino acids. Germline V gene data show CDR1 as ENHRY and CDR2 as SYGVKD. The CDR3 DNA sequence: TGTGCCATCACAAATTTAGCCGCACCGAGTGGGGATACGCAGTATTTT. The encoded protein is CAITNLAAPSGDTQYF.

J is TRBJ1-2 and V is TRBV4-2; D perhaps matches TRBD1 (6 bases). The CDR3 runs 14 residues. Between the trimmed V and J ends, which lost 0 bases and 8 bases, there was a span of 13 bases. CDR1 LGHNA and CDR2 YNFKEQ come from the germline V gene. The CDR3 DNA is TGTGCCAGCAGCCAAGATTTGGGGGCGGGGGGCTACACCTTC. Protein sequence: CASSQDLGAGGYTF.

The V call is TRBV7-9, the J call TRBJ1-2; 8 nucleotides line up with TRBD1. Germline loops: CDR1 SEHNR, CDR2 FQNEAQ (reference sequence). This CDR3 is built from 17 residues. Unmatched junction bases numbered 12, after V lost 1 base and J lost 5 bases. The chain's CDR3 is CASSLVAQGVGGYGYTF. The CDR3 DNA reads as TGTGCCAGCAGCTTAGTGGCACAGGGGGTCGGGGGGTATGGCTACACCTTC.

This rearrangement joins TRBV5-1 to TRBJ2-3, with D perhaps matching TRBD2 (6 bases). Germline CDR1 SGHRS, CDR2 YFSETQ. V was shortened by 4 bases and J by 2 bases, with 11 bases between the two germline ends. CDR3 length equals 14 residues. CDR3 coding DNA: TGCGCCAGCAGCGCGACTAGGACCACAGATACGCAGTATTTT. This gives the protein CASSATRTTDTQYF.

In its sample, this clonotype was seen a few times. The rearrangement joins TRBV11-2 to TRBJ2-1; D is possibly TRBD2 (5 bases). V gave up 1 base and J gave up 0 bases, with 7 bases separating them. This CDR3 is 15 amino acids long. The V gene's germline CDR1 is SGHAT and CDR2 FQNNGV. Here the CDR3 DNA reads TGTGCCAGCAGCTTAGGGACTGTCTCCTACAATGAGCAGTTCTTC. It translates to CASSLGTVSYNEQFF.

The V gene is TRBV3-1, the J gene TRBJ2-7, with D possibly matching TRBD2 (6 bases). The CDR3 contains 15 residues. Germline assignment: CDR1 LGHDT and CDR2 YNNKEL (reference sequence). V lost 1 base, J lost 5 bases, and 15 bases lay in between. The CDR3 loop is CASSQVGRERNEQYF. CDR3 DNA sequence: TGTGCCAGCAGCCAAGTAGGACGGGAGCGGAACGAGCAGTACTTC.

This clonotype was counted only a few times. The rearrangement links TRBV9 to TRBJ2-7; possibly TRBD1 for D (6 bases). The V end lost 0 bases, the J end lost 0 bases, and 10 bases lay between the germline ends. This CDR3 has 15 residues. Germline V gene sequence: CDR1 SGDLS, CDR2 YYNGEE. CDR3 sequence (DNA): TGTGCCAGCAGCGTAGGAGGACAGAGCTCCTACGAGCAGTACTTC. Translated: CASSVGGQSSYEQYF. The full variable domain, in which reference TRBV9 and TRBJ2-7 provide the parts outside the CDR3, is DSGVTQTPKHLITATGQRVTLRCSPRSGDLSVYWYQQSLDQGLQFLIQYYNGEERAKGNILERFSAQQFPDLHSELNLSSLELGDSALYFCASSVGGQSSYEQYFGPGTRLTVT.

The CDR3 DNA reads TGTGCCAGCAGCTCAGGACAGGGTCGGGTGTCTGGAAACACCATATATTTT. Residues: CASSSGQGRVSGNTIYF. V gene TRBV13 combines with J gene TRBJ1-3; TRBD1 aligns across 8 bases. The CDR3 covers 17 residues. Germline CDR1 reads PRHDT; CDR2 reads FYEKMQ (reference sequence). Trimming took 4 bases from V and 1 from J; bases not matched to a gene: 9.

This clonotype appeared a few times. As DNA, the CDR3 is TGTGCCAGCAGCGCCGAAACAGGGGGGGAGACCCAGTACTTC. This gives the protein CASSAETGGETQYF. The chain combines TRBV9 with TRBJ2-5; the match to TRBD1 covers 8 bases. V lost 3 bases to trimming and J lost 5 bases; unmatched junction nucleotides: 6. CDR1 SGDLS and CDR2 YYNGEE come from the germline V gene. The CDR3 is made up of 14 amino acids.

This clonotype was seen only a few times. The J gene is TRBJ2-3, the V gene TRBV20-1, with D perhaps TRBD1 (5 bases). The CDR3 is made up of 16 amino acids. V lost 5 bases and J 2 bases, leaving 20 bases between the germline ends. Germline V lookup: CDR1 DFQATT, CDR2 SNEGSKA (reference sequence). In DNA form, the CDR3 reads TGCAGTGCTTTCTCCCCGGACATCTTTTTCACAGATACGCAGTATTTT. It is translated as CSAFSPDIFFTDTQYF.

The V and J genes are TRBV20-1 and TRBJ2-5; D is unclear. The tail of the sequence fits TRBJ2-7 better, so the J call may be wrong. CDR3 length: 13 residues. Germline V gene sequence: CDR1 DFQATT, CDR2 SNEGSKA (reference sequence). CDR3 loop: CSAAAENQYEQYF. CDR3 in DNA: TGCAGTGCTGCGGCAGAGAACCAGTACGAGCAGTACTTC.

In this sample, this clonotype turned up a few times. This chain links TRBV6-6 with TRBJ2-1; no clear D. Germline V gives CDR1 MNHNY, CDR2 SVGAGI (reference sequence). V was cut by 7 bases and J by 6 bases, with 16 bases left in between. The CDR3 consists of 14 residues. The CDR3 reads CASTHPESRNEQFF. In nucleotides, the CDR3 is TGTGCCAGCACTCACCCGGAGAGCCGCAATGAGCAGTTCTTC.